One T cell receptor beta chain is described in this entry. The entry originates in a study of control samples from healthy donors and cancer patients. Data came from immunoSEQ multiplex PCR; TCRdb stores just in-frame clones and leaves some out. The table lists some 100,000 clones, roughly 90% of them singletons. Trimming removed 0 bases from V and 0 bases from J; junction bases left unmatched: 7. Germline CDR1 reads SGHAT; CDR2 reads FQNNGV. The CDR3 sequence is 19 residues long. The receptor comes from a woman aged 45-65 years in good health. This chain links TRBV11-2 with TRBJ2-4; 11 nucleotides agree with TRBD2. The source material was blood. The CDR3 DNA sequence: TGTGCCAGCAGCTTAGATCGTAGACTAGCGGGGCTAGCCAAAAACATTCAGTACTTC. Protein product: CASSLDRRLAGLAKNIQYF.